Listed below are T cell receptor beta chains from one sample, sequenced in a study of technical replicates of blood from several donors. This table comes from immunoSEQ multiplex PCR, and its TCRdb copy is limited to in-frame clones, with some not included. The sample lists around 56,000 clones, roughly 96% occurring once. Sequencing was performed on PBMCs. The source is a human donor in good health. Some clones in this sample may be carry-over from other donors' samples. Both conserved end residues are part of each CDR3. Fields, in order: clone size, J gene, D gene, V gene, CDR3 protein, CDR3 DNA. D genes are given only for firm matches. Only some rows state a clone size, as once, few, many or a class for expanded clones.

clone size: NA; J gene: TRBJ1-4; D gene: NA; V gene: TRBV7-2; CDR3 protein: CASSLTRLNEKLFF; CDR3 DNA: TGTGCCAGCAGCCTTACACGACTTAATGAAAAACTGTTTTTT
clone size: NA; J gene: TRBJ2-7; D gene: NA; V gene: TRBV4-3; CDR3 protein: CASSSRGGEQYF; CDR3 DNA: TGCGCCAGCAGCTCCCGGGGTGGGGAGCAGTACTTC
clone size: NA; J gene: TRBJ2-7; D gene: TRBD2; V gene: TRBV7-8; CDR3 protein: CASSLVAGDSYEQYF; CDR3 DNA: TGTGCCAGCAGCTTAGTGGCGGGAGACAGCTACGAGCAGTACTTC
clone size: NA; J gene: TRBJ2-7; D gene: TRBD1; V gene: TRBV25-1; CDR3 protein: CASSNQDRGGSYEQYF; CDR3 DNA: TGTGCCAGCAGTAACCAGGACAGGGGGGGGTCCTACGAGCAGTACTTC
clone size: NA; J gene: TRBJ1-1; D gene: NA; V gene: TRBV2; CDR3 protein: CACSEDTEAFF; CDR3 DNA: TGTGCCTGCTCGGAGGACACTGAAGCTTTCTTT
clone size: NA; J gene: TRBJ2-3; D gene: TRBD2; V gene: TRBV11-3; CDR3 protein: CASSSGTSGAGTDTQYF; CDR3 DNA: TGTGCCAGCAGCTCGGGGACTAGCGGGGCAGGGACAGATACGCAGTATTTT
clone size: NA; J gene: TRBJ2-5; D gene: TRBD1; V gene: TRBV4-1; CDR3 protein: CASSQGQGEWETQYF; CDR3 DNA: TGCGCCAGCAGCCAAGGACAGGGGGAATGGGAGACCCAGTACTTC
clone size: NA; J gene: TRBJ2-3; D gene: TRBD2; V gene: TRBV5-1; CDR3 protein: CASSLGGGLNTQYF; CDR3 DNA: TGCGCCAGCAGCTTAGGCGGGGGGTTGAATACGCAGTATTTT
clone size: NA; J gene: TRBJ1-6; D gene: NA; V gene: TRBV7-3; CDR3 protein: CASSSIRDSPLHF; CDR3 DNA: TGTGCCAGCAGCTCCATCCGAGATTCACCCCTCCACTTT
clone size: NA; J gene: TRBJ2-5; D gene: NA; V gene: TRBV6-5; CDR3 protein: CASSPRTEETQYF; CDR3 DNA: TGTGCCAGCAGCCCGAGGACAGAAGAGACCCAGTACTTC
clone size: NA; J gene: TRBJ2-1; D gene: TRBD2; V gene: TRBV9; CDR3 protein: CASSPEPGTSGDEQFF; CDR3 DNA: TGTGCCAGCAGCCCCGAACCCGGGACTAGCGGGGACGAGCAGTTCTTC
clone size: NA; J gene: TRBJ2-5; D gene: NA; V gene: TRBV10-3; CDR3 protein: CAISDSAGVRETQYF; CDR3 DNA: TGTGCCATCAGTGACTCAGCAGGGGTTCGGGAGACCCAGTACTTC
clone size: NA; J gene: TRBJ1-2; D gene: NA; V gene: TRBV6-6; CDR3 protein: CASSRDYGYTF; CDR3 DNA: TGTGCCAGCAGCCGTGACTATGGCTACACCTTC
clone size: NA; J gene: TRBJ1-1; D gene: TRBD1; V gene: TRBV5-1; CDR3 protein: CASFWDRVAPTEAFF; CDR3 DNA: TGCGCCAGTTTTTGGGACAGGGTTGCGCCCACTGAAGCTTTCTTT
clone size: NA; J gene: TRBJ2-7; D gene: TRBD1; V gene: TRBV6-5; CDR3 protein: CASSNSGTGRNEQYF; CDR3 DNA: TGTGCCAGCAGTAACTCCGGGACAGGGAGAAACGAGCAGTACTTC
clone size: NA; J gene: TRBJ2-7; D gene: TRBD2; V gene: TRBV11-2; CDR3 protein: CASTSGGYEQYF; CDR3 DNA: TGTGCCAGTACTAGCGGGGGTTACGAGCAGTACTTC
clone size: NA; J gene: TRBJ2-2; D gene: TRBD2; V gene: TRBV7-9; CDR3 protein: CASSPGTSSFTGELFF; CDR3 DNA: TGTGCCAGCAGCCCCGGGACTAGCTCATTCACCGGGGAGCTGTTTTTT
clone size: NA; J gene: TRBJ1-4; D gene: TRBD1; V gene: TRBV5-6; CDR3 protein: CASTRTGKTTNEKLFF; CDR3 DNA: TGTGCCAGCACCAGGACAGGGAAAACAACTAATGAAAAACTGTTTTTT
clone size: few; J gene: TRBJ2-1; D gene: TRBD2; V gene: TRBV5-6; CDR3 protein: CASSLAALAGREQFF; CDR3 DNA: TGTGCCAGCAGCTTGGCCGCACTAGCGGGACGAGAGCAGTTCTTC
clone size: once; J gene: TRBJ1-5; D gene: NA; V gene: TRBV18; CDR3 protein: CASSVEGTSNQPQHF; CDR3 DNA: TGTGCCAGCTCAGTGGAGGGCACTAGCAATCAGCCCCAGCATTTT
clone size: NA; J gene: TRBJ1-2; D gene: NA; V gene: TRBV2; CDR3 protein: CASSEAWAVYGYTF; CDR3 DNA: TGTGCCAGCAGTGAAGCGTGGGCAGTCTATGGCTACACCTTC
clone size: NA; J gene: TRBJ2-7; D gene: TRBD2; V gene: TRBV27; CDR3 protein: CASSFHPGLVLGEQYF; CDR3 DNA: TGTGCCAGCAGTTTCCACCCGGGACTAGTCTTGGGCGAGCAGTACTTC
clone size: NA; J gene: TRBJ2-7; D gene: TRBD1; V gene: TRBV5-1; CDR3 protein: CASSFTGGLVYEQYF; CDR3 DNA: TGCGCCAGCAGCTTCACAGGGGGCTTGGTGTACGAGCAGTACTTC
clone size: NA; J gene: TRBJ2-5; D gene: NA; V gene: TRBV9; CDR3 protein: CASSAAGLVWETQYF; CDR3 DNA: TGTGCCAGCAGCGCGGCGGGTTTAGTGTGGGAGACCCAGTACTTC
clone size: once; J gene: TRBJ1-2; D gene: NA; V gene: TRBV2; CDR3 protein: CASRARDKANYGYTF; CDR3 DNA: TGTGCCAGCAGGGCCCGGGACAAAGCTAACTATGGCTACACCTTC
clone size: NA; J gene: TRBJ1-1; D gene: NA; V gene: TRBV7-2; CDR3 protein: CASVERGLNTEAFF; CDR3 DNA: TGTGCCAGCGTCGAAAGGGGTCTGAACACTGAAGCTTTCTTT
clone size: NA; J gene: TRBJ1-6; D gene: NA; V gene: TRBV30; CDR3 protein: CACKDTWGSPLHF; CDR3 DNA: TGTGCCTGCAAGGACACTTGGGGTTCACCCCTCCACTTT
clone size: NA; J gene: TRBJ2-2; D gene: NA; V gene: TRBV21-1; CDR3 protein: CASSTRGGTRRAPAELFF; CDR3 DNA: TGTGCCAGCAGCACGCGAGGAGGAACTAGACGGGCACCGGCGGAGCTGTTTTTT
clone size: NA; J gene: TRBJ1-1; D gene: TRBD1; V gene: TRBV2; CDR3 protein: CASSRTGVNTEAFF; CDR3 DNA: TGTGCCAGCAGCCGGACAGGGGTGAACACTGAAGCTTTCTTT
clone size: NA; J gene: TRBJ2-5; D gene: NA; V gene: TRBV5-1; CDR3 protein: CASSLGQQETQYF; CDR3 DNA: TGCGCCAGCAGCTTGGGGCAGCAAGAGACCCAGTACTTC
clone size: NA; J gene: TRBJ1-4; D gene: TRBD1; V gene: TRBV4-3; CDR3 protein: CASSQDARDSKLTNEKLFF; CDR3 DNA: TGCGCCAGCAGCCAAGATGCGAGGGACAGTAAGCTAACTAATGAAAAACTGTTTTTT
clone size: NA; J gene: TRBJ2-2; D gene: NA; V gene: TRBV9; CDR3 protein: CASSVSRSNTGELFF; CDR3 DNA: TGTGCCAGCAGCGTAAGCAGGTCTAACACCGGGGAGCTGTTTTTT
clone size: NA; J gene: TRBJ1-2; D gene: TRBD1; V gene: TRBV29-1; CDR3 protein: CSVFLGSGQYDYGYTF; CDR3 DNA: TGCAGCGTTTTCCTCGGGTCGGGACAGTACGACTATGGCTACACCTTC
clone size: NA; J gene: TRBJ1-1; D gene: TRBD1; V gene: TRBV11-1; CDR3 protein: CASRQTGGTEAFF; CDR3 DNA: TGTGCCAGCAGACAGACAGGGGGCACTGAAGCTTTCTTT
clone size: NA; J gene: TRBJ2-5; D gene: NA; V gene: TRBV5-6; CDR3 protein: CASSFVYRSYQETQYF; CDR3 DNA: TGTGCCAGCAGCTTCGTATACAGGTCGTACCAAGAGACCCAGTACTTC